This is a list of T cell receptor beta chains from one sample in a study of blood T cells in healthy people across ages. TCRdb analysed the 5' RACE reads with MiXCR anew, one entry per CDR3 protein. The data contain some 1.7 million distinct CDR3 sequences, 28% of them seen just once; the ten biggest clones take up about 7.7%. Sequenced sample: blood. All receptors derive from a woman in her 30s in good health. Each CDR3 is given with its conserved first and last residue. D genes are given only for firm matches. For some rows the clone size is stated as once, few or many, or as a class when expanded; others skip it.

TRBV28,-,TRBJ2-2,-,CASDKTTGELFF,TGTGCCAGCGACAAGACCACCGGGGAGCTGTTTTTT
TRBV5-5,TRBD2,TRBJ2-1,-,CASELAGAIGQFF,TGTGCCAGCGAACTAGCGGGAGCCATCGGGCAGTTCTTC
TRBV12-3/TRBV12-4,TRBD2,TRBJ2-1,-,CASRNPLVVVGGRNEQFF,TGTGCCAGCAGGAACCCCTTGGTTGTTGTCGGCGGGAGGAATGAGCAGTTCTTC
TRBV20-1,TRBD1,TRBJ1-1,once,CSARRKTGTVNTEAFF,TGCAGTGCTAGAAGGAAGACCGGGACAGTGAACACTGAAGCTTTCTTT
TRBV5-1,TRBD2,TRBJ2-1,-,CASSLDQAGGTNEQFF,TGCGCCAGCAGCTTGGATCAAGCGGGGGGTACAAATGAGCAGTTCTTC
TRBV11-2,TRBD2,TRBJ2-7,-,CASSLDPAGNEQYF,TGTGCCAGCAGCTTAGATCCAGCGGGGAACGAGCAGTACTTC
TRBV5-1,-,TRBJ1-2,-,CASDWGQGRGYTF,TGCGCCAGCGATTGGGGCCAGGGCAGGGGCTACACCTTC
TRBV20-1,TRBD2,TRBJ2-2,few,CSARVRGRAGELFF,TGCAGTGCTAGAGTCCGGGGGAGGGCCGGGGAGCTGTTTTTT
TRBV7-2,TRBD1,TRBJ2-7,-,CAGSTDRANLDEQYF,TGTGCCGGCAGCACGGACAGGGCGAACTTAGACGAGCAGTACTTC
TRBV29-1,-,TRBJ2-7,many,CSVIRGDAAYEQYF,TGCAGCGTTATACGCGGGGACGCTGCCTACGAGCAGTACTTC
TRBV6-5,TRBD1,TRBJ2-4,few,CASGQGMGAKNIQYF,TGTGCCAGCGGACAGGGGATGGGTGCCAAAAACATTCAGTACTTC
TRBV12-3/TRBV12-4,-,TRBJ2-7,-,CASSLRAGTCDEQYF,TGTGCCAGCAGCTTAAGGGCAGGGACGTGCGACGAGCAGTACTTC
TRBV5-1,-,TRBJ2-7,-,CAGSNGRQSEGYEQYF,TGCGCCGGCAGCAACGGACGACAGAGCGAAGGCTACGAGCAGTACTTC
TRBV12-3/TRBV12-4,TRBD1,TRBJ2-1,few,CASSLQGAPGQFF,TGTGCCAGCAGTCTACAGGGGGCCCCTGGGCAGTTCTTC
TRBV6-6,TRBD2,TRBJ2-3,-,CASSYRPLAVSTDTQYF,TGTGCCAGCAGTTACAGACCTCTAGCGGTTAGCACAGATACGCAGTATTTT
TRBV20-1,-,TRBJ2-5,few,CSGAGREETQYF,TGCAGTGGGGCGGGAAGAGAAGAGACCCAGTACTTC
TRBV29-1,-,TRBJ1-2,many,CSGLETGYTF,TGCAGCGGCTTAGAGACGGGCTACACCTTC
TRBV12-3/TRBV12-4,-,TRBJ2-1,-,CASSLGLPFSNEQFF,TGTGCCAGCAGTTTAGGCCTCCCATTCAGCAATGAGCAGTTCTTC
TRBV24-1,-,TRBJ2-5,-,CATSGDLETQYF,TGTGCCACCAGTGGGGACCTCGAGACCCAGTACTTC
TRBV7-2,-,TRBJ2-5,many,CASSSQSGETQYF,TGTGCCAGCAGCTCCCAATCTGGGGAGACCCAGTACTTC
TRBV5-1,-,TRBJ2-1,many,CASSLDPGTYNEQFF,TGCGCCAGCAGCTTGGACCCAGGCACGTACAATGAGCAGTTCTTC
TRBV5-1,-,TRBJ1-1,few,CASSALGSNTEAFF,TGCGCCAGCAGCGCATTAGGCAGTAACACTGAAGCTTTCTTT
TRBV2,-,TRBJ2-5,-,CASGDGASWETQYF,TGTGCCAGCGGTGATGGGGCGTCTTGGGAGACCCAGTACTTC
TRBV12-3/TRBV12-4,-,TRBJ1-1,-,CASSPTETEAFF,TGTGCCAGCAGTCCGACAGAAACTGAAGCTTTCTTT
TRBV27,-,TRBJ2-1,-,CASSLLGGHNEQFF,TGTGCCAGCAGTTTATTGGGCGGGCACAATGAGCAGTTCTTC
TRBV5-1,TRBD1,TRBJ2-3,few,CASSDRQGTDTQYF,TGCGCCAGCAGCGACAGACAGGGTACAGATACGCAGTATTTT
TRBV3-1,TRBD1,TRBJ1-2,few,CASSQHADRGERGYTF,TGTGCCAGCAGCCAACACGCGGACAGGGGTGAACGGGGCTACACCTTC
TRBV18,-,TRBJ1-6,few,CASSPSVGQSNSPLHF,TGTGCCAGCTCACCGAGCGTAGGACAGAGCAATTCACCCCTCCACTTT
TRBV5-1,TRBD2,TRBJ2-7,many,CASSLPSTSGGPYYEQYF,TGCGCCAGCAGCTTACCCTCGACTAGCGGGGGTCCCTATTACGAGCAGTACTTC
TRBV4-3,-,TRBJ1-2,few,CASSQDRGIDGYTF,TGCGCCAGCAGCCAAGATCGGGGGATAGATGGCTACACCTTC
TRBV6-2/TRBV6-3,TRBD2,TRBJ2-7,-,CAGSYRTSGSYEQYF,TGTGCCGGCAGTTATCGAACTAGCGGGAGCTACGAGCAGTACTTC
TRBV5-6,TRBD1,TRBJ1-6,-,CASSPEQGNNSPLHF,TGTGCCAGCAGCCCGGAACAGGGGAATAATTCACCCCTCCACTTT
TRBV18,-,TRBJ2-5,-,CASSQANRYNEQYF,TGTGCCAGCTCACAGGCTAACAGGTACAATGAGCAGTACTTC
TRBV5-1,-,TRBJ2-3,-,CASSLYAGQEGTDTQYF,TGCGCCAGCAGCTTGTACGCTGGGCAGGAAGGGACAGATACGCAGTATTTT
TRBV5-1,-,TRBJ2-4,-,CASSFDGPLAKNIQYF,TGCGCCAGCAGCTTTGACGGACCCCTAGCCAAAAACATTCAGTACTTC
TRBV20-1,-,TRBJ2-1,many,CSARGDSRPEQFF,TGCAGTGCTAGAGGTGACTCTCGCCCTGAGCAGTTCTTC
TRBV6-2/TRBV6-3,-,TRBJ1-1,-,CASQLEADTEAFF,TGTGCCAGCCAGTTAGAGGCAGACACTGAAGCTTTCTTT
TRBV5-1,-,TRBJ2-3,-,CASSPSGMGADTQYF,TGCGCCAGCAGCCCCAGTGGAATGGGCGCTGATACGCAGTATTTT
TRBV29-1,-,TRBJ2-2,-,CSVDGSRTGELFF,TGCAGCGTTGATGGGTCCAGAACCGGGGAGCTGTTTTTT
TRBV3-1,TRBD2,TRBJ2-7,many,CASSQGALAGAYEQYF,TGTGCCAGCAGCCAAGGGGCACTAGCGGGAGCCTACGAGCAGTACTTC
TRBV7-3,-,TRBJ1-6,-,CASSLQGENSPLHF,TGTGCCAGCAGCTTGCAGGGTGAGAATTCACCCCTCCACTTT
TRBV30,-,TRBJ1-2,few,CAWSVGNGYTF,TGTGCCTGGAGTGTGGGGAATGGCTACACCTTC
TRBV10-3,TRBD1,TRBJ1-2,few,CAISESGQGSYGYTF,TGTGCCATCAGTGAGTCGGGACAGGGGAGCTATGGCTACACCTTC
TRBV20-1,-,TRBJ2-5,few,CSARTLVETQYF,TGCAGTGCTAGGACCCTCGTAGAGACCCAGTACTTC
TRBV2,-,TRBJ2-7,-,CASSESNPGSYNEQYF,TGTGCCAGCAGTGAGAGCAATCCGGGCTCCTACAATGAGCAGTACTTC
TRBV7-2,-,TRBJ2-4,-,CASSSTRALAKNIQYF,TGTGCCAGCAGCTCGACCCGTGCTCTAGCCAAAAACATTCAGTACTTC
TRBV6-6,-,TRBJ1-4,-,CASKWEGKSKLFF,TGTGCCTCCAAATGGGAGGGGAAATCAAAACTGTTTTTT
TRBV7-2,-,TRBJ1-2,many,CASSLDKDYGYTF,TGTGCCAGCAGCTTAGATAAAGACTATGGCTACACCTTC
TRBV30,-,TRBJ2-7,few,CAWRTPKVPLNGFISYEQYF,TGTGCCTGGAGGACCCCGAAAGTCCCCCTGAACGGCTTTATCTCCTACGAGCAGTACTTC
TRBV12-3/TRBV12-4,-,TRBJ2-7,-,CASSLPAGVDEQYF,TGTGCCAGCAGTCTCCCGGCCGGAGTCGACGAGCAGTACTTC
TRBV19,-,TRBJ2-3,-,CASSKAWGKRDTQYF,TGTGCCAGTAGTAAGGCGTGGGGTAAGCGAGATACGCAGTATTTT
TRBV18,-,TRBJ2-7,few,CASSPTPTLSSYEQYF,TGTGCCAGCTCACCTACCCCAACTCTGAGCTCCTACGAGCAGTACTTC
TRBV5-1,-,TRBJ2-5,few,CASSLVYLGKGETQYF,TGCGCCAGCAGCCTGGTCTACCTGGGGAAGGGAGAGACCCAGTACTTC
TRBV28,-,TRBJ2-7,few,CASSRDWGYYEQYF,TGTGCCAGCAGTCGGGACTGGGGGTACTACGAGCAGTACTTC